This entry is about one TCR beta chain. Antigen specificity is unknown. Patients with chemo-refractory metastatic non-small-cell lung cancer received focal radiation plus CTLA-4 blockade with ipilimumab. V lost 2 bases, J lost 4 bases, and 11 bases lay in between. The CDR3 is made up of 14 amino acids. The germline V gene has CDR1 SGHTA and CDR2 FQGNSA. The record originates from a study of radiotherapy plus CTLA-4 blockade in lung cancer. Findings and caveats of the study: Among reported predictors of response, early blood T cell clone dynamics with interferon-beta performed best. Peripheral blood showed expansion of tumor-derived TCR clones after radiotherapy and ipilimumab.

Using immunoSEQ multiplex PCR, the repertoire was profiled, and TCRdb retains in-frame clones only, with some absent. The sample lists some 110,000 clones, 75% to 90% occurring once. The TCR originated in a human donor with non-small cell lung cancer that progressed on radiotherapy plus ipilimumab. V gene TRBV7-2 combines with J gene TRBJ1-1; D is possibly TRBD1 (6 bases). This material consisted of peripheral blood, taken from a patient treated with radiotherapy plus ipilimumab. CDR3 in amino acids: CASSLMGTLTEAFF. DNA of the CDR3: TGTGCCAGCAGCTTAATGGGGACACTCACTGAAGCTTTCTTT.